This TCR beta chain is drawn from a study of T cell responses to AZD1222 COVID-19 vaccine. Profiling relied on immunoSEQ multiplex PCR, and the TCRdb table lists in-frame clones only, not all of them. The table includes about 180,000 clones, around 90% detected once. Pooling was applied to second doses at about 4 or about 12 weeks. The germline V gene encodes CDR1 LNHDA and CDR2 SQIVND (reference sequence). The V gene lost 3 bases and the J gene lost 6 bases, with 11 bases spanning the gap. This CDR3 spans 14 amino acids. This receptor was identified in an adult who received the AZD1222 COVID-19 vaccine. The specimen was peripheral blood, collected 28 days after the second AZD1222 dose. This rearrangement joins TRBV19 to TRBJ2-2, with D possibly matching TRBD1 (5 bases). CDR3 nucleotide sequence: TGTGCCAGTAGTATTGGAAGGACACCCGGGGAGCTGTTTTTT. Translating gives CASSIGRTPGELFF. Using reference TRBV19 and TRBJ2-2 for the parts outside the CDR3, the full variable domain is DGGITQSPKYLFRKEGQNVTLSCEQNLNHDAMYWYRQDPGQGLRLIYYSQIVNDFQKGDIAEGYSVSREKKESFPLTVTSAQKNPTAFYLCASSIGRTPGELFFGEGSRLTVL.